These 25 T cell receptor beta chains share one sample of origin, sequenced in a study of OX40 agonist ivuxolimab in advanced cancers. Clones were sequenced by immunoSEQ multiplex PCR, and TCRdb holds only the in-frame ones, with some missing. The table has tens of thousands of clones, 80% to 95% seen once; the top ten hold approximately 18%. This specimen consisted of CD4+ or CD8+ T cells sorted from blood, obtained in a trial of the OX40 agonist ivuxolimab. These receptors were obtained from an adult with an advanced solid tumor such as melanoma, head and neck, liver or kidney cancer.

This chain uses TRBV7-7 with TRBJ2-7, with 7 bases aligning to TRBD2. Per germline, CDR1 SSHAT and CDR2 FNYEAQ (reference sequence). CDR3 length: 14 amino acids. J was trimmed by 0 bases and V by 6 bases; bases with no gene match: 5. The CDR3 loop reads CASSSGLDSYEQYF. The DNA of the CDR3 is TGTGCCAGCAGTTCCGGACTAGACTCCTACGAGCAGTACTTC.

The chain recombines TRBV5-4 with TRBJ1-1; D remains ambiguous. The CDR3 has 13 amino acids. Trimming shortened V by 0 bases and J by 6 bases, and 9 bases separated the two germline ends. The germline V gene has CDR1 SGHNT and CDR2 YYREEE (reference sequence). CDR3 sequence: CASSLGNGPEAFF. The CDR3 DNA is TGTGCCAGCAGCTTGGGTAACGGTCCTGAAGCTTTCTTT.

With regard to this clone: The same CDR3 also results from other DNA sequences found in this sample. V and J are TRBV7-9 and TRBJ2-7; D is unclear. V lost 5 bases and J 3 bases, leaving 5 bases between the germline ends. Germline CDR1 and CDR2: SEHNR and FQNEAQ (reference sequence). There are 11 residues in the CDR3. CDR3 nucleotides: TGTGCCAGCAGCCCCGGCTACGAGCAGTACTTC. Its protein is CASSPGYEQYF. The variable domain in full, completed from reference TRBV7-9 and TRBJ2-7, reads DTGVSQNPRHKITKRGQNVTFRCDPISEHNRLYWYRQTLGQGPEFLTYFQNEAQLEKSRLLSDRFSAERPKGSFSTLEIQRTEQGDSAMYLCASSPGYEQYFGPGTRLTVT.

The V call is TRBV13, the J call TRBJ2-7; D unresolved. CDR3 length: 13 amino acids. V lost 0 bases, J lost 5 bases, and 8 bases lay in between. Germline CDR1 reads PRHDT; CDR2 reads FYEKMQ (reference sequence). The CDR3 region has the DNA TGTGCCAGCAGCTTAGGCGGGCGAAACGAGCAGTACTTC. Protein sequence: CASSLGGRNEQYF.

This clone was counted between two and nine times. V and J are TRBV19 and TRBJ2-7; 10 nucleotides agree with TRBD1. This CDR3 has 14 amino acids. V trimming: 7 bases; J trimming: 3 bases; junction bases outside the gene matches: 6. Germline values: CDR1 LNHDA, CDR2 SQIVND (reference sequence). CDR3 residues: CASKAGTGDYEQYF. CDR3 coding DNA: TGTGCCAGTAAAGCCGGGACAGGGGACTACGAGCAGTACTTC.

The chain links TRBV5-4 to TRBJ2-1; D gene uncertain. Deletions cut 0 bases from V and 7 bases from J, with 11 bases between. This CDR3 comprises 14 residues. Germline V gene lookup returns CDR1 SGHNT and CDR2 YYREEE (reference sequence). The chain's CDR3 is CASSLASKLNEQFF. In nucleotides, the CDR3 is TGTGCCAGCAGCTTGGCCAGCAAGTTGAATGAGCAGTTCTTC.

The gene calls are TRBV7-6 and TRBJ1-2; D might be TRBD1 (5 bases). CDR1 and CDR2 (germline): SGHVS, FNYEAQ. V lost 6 bases to trimming and J lost 8 bases, with 13 bases between them. CDR3 length: 12 residues. The CDR3 region has the DNA TGTGCCAGCAGTTCAGGGTTGGGCGGCTACACCTTC. It specifies CASSSGLGGYTF.

The chain carries TRBV25-1 and TRBJ2-3; D is possibly TRBD1 (5 bases). This CDR3 comprises 15 residues. V was trimmed by 3 bases and J by 0 bases, leaving 10 bases between them. Germline assignment: CDR1 MGHDK and CDR2 SYGVNS. The CDR3, as DNA: TGTGCCAGCAGTGATTGGTCAGGGAGCACAGATACGCAGTATTTT. It specifies CASSDWSGSTDTQYF.

The rearrangement joins TRBV7-6 to TRBJ1-1, with D maybe TRBD1 (6 bases). V gave up 4 bases and J gave up 6 bases, with 21 bases separating them. The CDR3 consists of 16 residues. CDR1 and CDR2 from the germline V gene are SGHVS and FNYEAQ. The CDR3 spells CASSYRVGGPGSEAFF. CDR3 coding DNA: TGTGCCAGCAGCTACAGGGTAGGGGGTCCCGGGTCTGAAGCTTTCTTT.

The chain links TRBV29-1 to TRBJ1-1; TRBD1 is a possible D gene (5 bases). Germline loops: CDR1 SQVTM, CDR2 ANQGSEA. Trimming took 4 bases from V and 3 from J, leaving 18 bases between them. This CDR3 comprises 15 residues. The CDR3 is CSVAPGSAPYTEAFF. The CDR3 DNA is TGCAGCGTTGCACCAGGGTCCGCACCCTACACTGAAGCTTTCTTT.

The chain has TRBV6-5 and TRBJ2-7; possibly TRBD1 or TRBD2 for D (6 bases each). V was trimmed by 8 bases and J by 0 bases, leaving 14 bases between them. Germline V gives CDR1 MNHEY, CDR2 SVGAGI. The CDR3 covers 14 residues. CDR3 nucleotides: TGTGCCAGCCAGCCACCGGGGGCCTCCTACGAGCAGTACTTC. Amino acids: CASQPPGASYEQYF.

The chain couples TRBV2 to TRBJ2-5; 9 positions agree with TRBD2. The CDR3 runs 18 residues. Germline loops: CDR1 SNHLY, CDR2 FYNNEI. Losses at the gene ends were 7 bases for V and 0 bases for J; bases not matched to a gene: 15. Here the CDR3 reads CASKGSGGPLPYQETQYF. The CDR3 region has the DNA TGTGCCAGCAAGGGTAGCGGGGGACCTCTTCCGTACCAAGAGACCCAGTACTTC.

Written as DNA, the CDR3 is TGTGCCAGCAGTTATTTAACAGGGGGCAGGGAGACCCAGTACTTC. Residues: CASSYLTGGRETQYF. This chain uses TRBV6-6 with TRBJ2-5, with TRBD1 identical over 9 bases. Germline CDR1 reads MNHNY; CDR2 reads SVGAGI (reference sequence). The V segment lost 3 bases and the J segment 5 bases; nucleotides outside the gene matches: 7. The CDR3 consists of 15 residues.

The chain couples TRBV5-4 to TRBJ2-7; 16 bases line up with TRBD2. The CDR3 totals 17 residues. V lost 4 bases to trimming and J lost 6 bases; unmatched junction nucleotides: 10. The germline V gene has CDR1 SGHNT and CDR2 YYREEE (reference sequence). This chain's CDR3 is CASSPGTSGGGVFEQYF. The CDR3 region has the DNA TGTGCCAGCAGCCCGGGGACTAGCGGGGGGGGAGTATTCGAGCAGTACTTC.

V gene TRBV6-1 combines with J gene TRBJ2-7; a weak D match, TRBD1 (6 bases). V lost 6 bases and J 1 base, leaving 10 bases between the germline ends. Germline V gene data show CDR1 as MNHNS and CDR2 as SASEGT. The length of the CDR3 is 13 residues. The CDR3 is CASSVTGSYEQYF. DNA of the CDR3: TGTGCCAGCAGCGTAACAGGGTCCTACGAGCAGTACTTC.

This chain connects TRBV18 to TRBJ2-5; D perhaps matches TRBD2 (5 bases). This CDR3 spans 15 amino acids. The V gene's germline CDR1 is KGHSH and CDR2 LQKENI. Trimming pared 1 base from V and 2 bases from J, leaving 11 bases between. CDR3 loop: CASSPRLALQETQYF. CDR3 in DNA: TGTGCCAGCTCACCACGCCTAGCCTTGCAAGAGACCCAGTACTTC.

In its sample, this clone was seen a few times. This chain connects TRBV15 to TRBJ2-7; D remains unclear. The CDR3 is 13 residues long. The V gene's germline CDR1 is LNHNV and CDR2 YYDKDF (reference sequence). Trimming pared 6 bases from V and 5 bases from J, leaving 14 bases between. CDR3 amino acids: CATRPGSSDEQYF. CDR3 nucleotide sequence: TGTGCCACCAGGCCCGGTTCGAGCGACGAGCAGTACTTC.

CDR3 protein: CASSLGGAEQFF. The CDR3 nucleotides are TGTGCCAGCAGTCTGGGGGGGGCCGAGCAGTTCTTC. J is TRBJ2-1 and V is TRBV27; a possible D gene is TRBD2 (7 bases). Germline assignment: CDR1 MNHEY and CDR2 SMNVEV (reference sequence). This CDR3 is built from 12 residues. The V end was cut by 5 bases, the J end by 10 bases, with 12 bases between.

By share, this clone ranks as medium-sized. The V and J genes are TRBV5-6 and TRBJ2-1, with TRBD1 matching over 8 bases. CDR1 is SGHDT and CDR2 is YYEEEE in the germline V gene. The ends lost 1 base at V and 6 bases at J; junction bases unmatched: 12. This CDR3 comprises 17 residues. The DNA of the CDR3 is TGTGCCAGCAGCTTGCGGCAGGGGGCAAGACACAGCAATGAGCAGTTCTTC. Its protein is CASSLRQGARHSNEQFF.

This chain connects TRBV4-2 to TRBJ2-7; TRBD2 aligns across 8 bases. The CDR3 extends over 18 amino acids. Trimming removed 1 base from V and 3 bases from J; junction bases left unmatched: 14. Germline CDR1 is LGHNA and CDR2 is YNFKEQ. In DNA form, the CDR3 reads TGTGCCAGCAGCCAAGTAGCGGGACTTCTAAAGGGGAACTACGAGCAGTACTTC. Amino acids: CASSQVAGLLKGNYEQYF.

The V gene is TRBV19, the J gene TRBJ2-6; TRBD2 matches 9 bases. V dropped 5 bases and J dropped 0; count of bases not matched to a gene: 8. The CDR3 runs to 18 residues. From germline, CDR1 is LNHDA and CDR2 SQIVND (reference sequence). As DNA, the CDR3 is TGTGCCAGTAGTGACTTGACTAGCGGCTACTCTGGGGCCAACGTCCTGACTTTC. It yields the protein CASSDLTSGYSGANVLTF.

V and J are TRBV25-1 and TRBJ2-7; D remains unclear. Germline-derived CDR1 and CDR2 are MGHDK and SYGVNS. V dropped 3 bases and J dropped 3 bases, with 18 bases sitting between them. The CDR3 is 16 residues long. Here the CDR3 reads CASSEGTATDVYEQYF. The CDR3 DNA reads TGTGCCAGCAGTGAGGGAACAGCCACCGACGTCTACGAGCAGTACTTC.

The chain recombines TRBV5-1 with TRBJ2-7, with a tentative D call TRBD1 (5 bases). CDR3 length: 14 residues. Trimming removed 4 bases at V and 7 bases at J, with 18 bases between. Looked up from germline, CDR1 is SGHRS and CDR2 is YFSETQ. The CDR3 DNA is TGCGCCAGCAGCAACCCCCCTCAGGGTGATGAGCAGTACTTC. Translated, it gives CASSNPPQGDEQYF.

The chain combines TRBV15 with TRBJ1-1; no firm D call. The germline V gene has CDR1 LNHNV and CDR2 YYDKDF (reference sequence). V was pared by 0 bases and J by 0 bases, with 11 bases between. The CDR3 loop spans 16 amino acids. CDR3 nucleotides: TGTGCCACCAGCAGAGATGTTGGAACTATGAACACTGAAGCTTTCTTT. It encodes CATSRDVGTMNTEAFF. The full variable domain, completed using reference TRBV15 and TRBJ1-1, is DAMVIQNPRYQVTQFGKPVTLSCSQTLNHNVMYWYQQKSSQAPKLLFHYYDKDFNNEADTPDNFQSRRPNTSFCFLDIRSPGLGDTAMYLCATSRDVGTMNTEAFFGQGTRLTVV.

This chain uses TRBV7-9 with TRBJ1-1; no firm D call. The germline V and J ends were trimmed by 8 bases and 1 base, with 11 bases remaining between them. CDR3 length: 13 residues. CDR1 and CDR2 from the germline V gene are SEHNR and FQNEAQ (reference sequence). The chain's CDR3 is CASRREGNTEAFF. The CDR3 nucleotides read TGTGCCAGCCGCCGGGAGGGGAACACTGAAGCTTTCTTT.